This T cell receptor beta chain was retrieved from a study of cytomegalovirus exposure and HLA in healthy donors. CDR1 is LGHNA, CDR2 YNFKEQ, per germline. CDR3 size: 13 residues. Trimming took off 5 bases at V and 8 bases at J, with 15 bases between the two ends. This clone was recorded a few times. Its antigen remains unidentified. 60 Vbeta and 13 Jbeta primers were used in PCR. Sequencing used immunoSEQ multiplex PCR; TCRdb keeps in-frame clones, though not all of them. The profile shows about 150,000 clones, over 70% of them singletons. Samples came from healthy bone marrow donors. Study-wide findings and caveats: TCR sequences were mostly rare, though some public TCRs occurred in many donors. HLA allele associations emerged for 17,000 or so TCR beta sequences in a later analysis, at 0.05 false discovery rate. One cluster of highly shared sequence variants probably arose as a sequencing artifact.

The specimen sequenced was PBMCs. This sequence joins TRBV4-2 and TRBJ1-1; possible D gene TRBD1, 5 bases. This TCR came from a man aged 25 to 40 in good health and CMV-seropositive. Here the CDR3 reads CASSFTQVQEAFF. In DNA form, the CDR3 reads TGTGCCAGCAGCTTTACACAGGTTCAGGAAGCTTTCTTT.